The source of this T cell receptor beta chain is a study of blood T cell repertoires in COVID-19. For the study at large: Donors in the United States, Italy and Spain gave samples during acute or convalescent COVID-19. Sources were T cells, B-cell-depleted T cells, or PBMCs; the material itself was cDNA or gDNA.

Looked up from germline, CDR1 is SGHDT and CDR2 is YYEEEE. This CDR3 has 19 residues. V was trimmed by 0 bases and J by 2 bases, leaving 23 bases between them. In the original analysis: By means of reference gene primer amplification, nucleated cell counts were estimated. Some clones are missing from TCRdb's copy, which holds only in-frame ones; the method was immunoSEQ multiplex PCR. V and J calls and clone size are given by that table; D and trimming were obtained from the DNA. This table has about 54,000 clones, just over 90% appearing once. Material for sequencing was peripheral blood. The chain couples TRBV5-6 to TRBJ2-5; TRBD1 is a possible D gene (5 bases). This receptor was taken from a woman aged 35 to 49 with active COVID-19. CDR3 DNA sequence: TGTGCCAGCAGCTTGGATAATCCCGTGAACAGGCACCTTCAAGAGACCCAGTACTTC. This encodes CASSLDNPVNRHLQETQYF.